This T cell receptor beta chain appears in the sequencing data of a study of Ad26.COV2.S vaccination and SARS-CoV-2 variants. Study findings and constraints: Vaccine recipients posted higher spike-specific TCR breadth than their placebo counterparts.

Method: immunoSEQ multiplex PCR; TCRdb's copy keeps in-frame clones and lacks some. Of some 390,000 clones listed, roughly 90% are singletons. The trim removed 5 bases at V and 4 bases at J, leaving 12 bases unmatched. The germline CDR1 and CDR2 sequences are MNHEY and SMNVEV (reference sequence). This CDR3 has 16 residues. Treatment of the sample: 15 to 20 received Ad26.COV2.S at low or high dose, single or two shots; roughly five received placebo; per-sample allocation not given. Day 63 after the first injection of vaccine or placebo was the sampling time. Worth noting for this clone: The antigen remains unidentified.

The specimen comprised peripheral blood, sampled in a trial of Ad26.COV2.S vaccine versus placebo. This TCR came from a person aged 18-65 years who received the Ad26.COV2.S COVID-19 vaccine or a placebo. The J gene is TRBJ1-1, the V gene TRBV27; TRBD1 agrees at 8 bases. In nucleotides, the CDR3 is TGTGCCAGCAGTCTACTTCCACGGGACAGGTCCACTGAAGCTTTCTTT. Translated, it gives CASSLLPRDRSTEAFF.